This TCR beta chain was documented in a study of blood T cell repertoires in COVID-19. The CDR3 is 14 residues long. V was clipped by 4 bases and J by 11 bases, with 20 bases between them. CDR1 and CDR2 from the germline V gene are MNHEY and SMNVEV (reference sequence). TCRdb keeps only in-frame clones here, not all; method: immunoSEQ multiplex PCR. The data show some 200,000 clones, roughly 85% seen once. The chain employs TRBV27 and TRBJ1-1, with D possibly being TRBD1 (6 bases). Sequenced sample: PBMCs or T cells enriched from blood (not recorded which). The clonotype originates from a woman between 50 and 59 years old who had been exposed to COVID-19. The CDR3 DNA reads as TGTGCCAGCAGTTCCCTACAGGGACCCGTGAGGGCTTTCTTT. Encoded protein: CASSSLQGPVRAFF.